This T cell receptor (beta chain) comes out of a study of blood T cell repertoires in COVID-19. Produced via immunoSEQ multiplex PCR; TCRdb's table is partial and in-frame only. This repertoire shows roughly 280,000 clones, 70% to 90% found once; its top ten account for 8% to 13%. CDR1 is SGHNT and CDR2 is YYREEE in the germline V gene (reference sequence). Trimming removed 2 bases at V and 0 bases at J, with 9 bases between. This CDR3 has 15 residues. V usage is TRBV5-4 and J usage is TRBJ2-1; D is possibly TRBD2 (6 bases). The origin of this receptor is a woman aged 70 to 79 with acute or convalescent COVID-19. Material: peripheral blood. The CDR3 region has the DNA TGTGCCAGCAGCTTAGTCGGGAGCTCCTACAATGAGCAGTTCTTC. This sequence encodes CASSLVGSSYNEQFF. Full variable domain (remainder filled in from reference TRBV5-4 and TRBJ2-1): ETGVTQSPTHLIKTRGQQVTLRCSSQSGHNTVSWYQQALGQGPQFIFQYYREEENGRGNFPPRFSGLQFPNYSSELNVNALELDDSALYLCASSLVGSSYNEQFFGPGTRLTVL.